Below, 17 T cell receptor beta chains from the same sample are listed, as sequenced in a study of T cell clonality in common variable immunodeficiency. The data were produced by immunoSEQ multiplex PCR, yet TCRdb's version contains in-frame clones alone and is incomplete. The table lists some 40,000 clones, no singletons, with 2.5% to 3.5% in the top ten. The source material was peripheral blood mononuclear cells. These receptors were taken from a person between 18 and 69 years old in good health.

This clone was observed at least ten times. The missing CDR3 end, 3 residues past where the read stops, is filled in from the germline J gene. The genes are TRBV5-1 and TRBJ1-1, with D possibly being TRBD1 (5 bases). The CDR3 loop spans 15 amino acids. V was clipped by 0 bases and J by 3 bases, with 12 bases between them. CDR1 is SGHRS, CDR2 YFSETQ, per germline. The CDR3 loop is CASSLVGGDDTEAFF. The covered CDR3 bases are TGCGCCAGCAGCTTGGTTGGGGGGGACGACACTGAA.

This clone was counted ten times or more. The read gets to within 3 residues of the CDR3 end, and the germline J gene fills in the rest. The chain has TRBV5-4 and TRBJ2-1; a possible D gene is TRBD2 (6 bases). Trimming removed 1 base from V and 2 bases from J, with 13 bases in between. CDR3 length: 16 amino acids. In germline, CDR1 is SGHNT, CDR2 YYREEE (reference sequence). The sequenced CDR3 bases are TGTGCCAGCAGCTTGTCACCATCGGGGGCCTACAATGAG. This codes for CASSLSPSGAYNE. The full CDR3 protein reads CASSLSPSGAYNEQFF.

This clone appeared a few times. Incomplete CDR3 DNA: TGTGCCAGTAGTATAGATGGACCCCGGGGTCAATTCGAAACCTACACAGATACC. This encodes CASSIDGPRGQFETYTDT. The whole CDR3 sequence reads CASSIDGPRGQFETYTDTYTF. The chain links TRBV19 to TRBJ1-2; unclear D gene. The read comes to an end 3 residues before the CDR3 does, leaving the germline J gene to fill in the end. The CDR3 is 21 residues long. The V gene's germline CDR1 is LNHDA and CDR2 SQIVND (reference sequence).

This clone was picked up many times. The DNA read from the CDR3 is TGTGCCAGCAGCCTCCCAGGGAAGTCCGGGGAG. This encodes CASSLPGKSGE. The whole CDR3 sequence reads CASSLPGKSGELFF. The gene calls are TRBV7-7 and TRBJ2-2, with a tentative D call TRBD1 (5 bases). The DNA ends 3 residues before the CDR3 does, and the rest of the CDR3 is filled in from the germline J gene. Deletions cut 5 bases from V and 6 bases from J, with 13 bases between. The germline V gene encodes CDR1 SSHAT and CDR2 FNYEAQ (reference sequence). This CDR3 spans 14 amino acids.

This clone came up many times. The read ends 3 residues shy of where the CDR3 ends; the end is completed using the germline J gene. The chain is built from TRBV7-9 and TRBJ2-1; 8 bases line up with TRBD1. The CDR3 consists of 12 residues. Looked up from germline, CDR1 is SEHNR and CDR2 is FQNEAQ (reference sequence). J gave up 7 bases and V 5 bases, and 1 base lay outside the gene matches. The chain's CDR3 is CASSRTGNEQFF. The sequenced CDR3 bases are TGTGCCAGCAGCCGGACAGGGAATGAG.

This clone was seen repeatedly, ten times or more. Read data end 3 residues before the CDR3 end; the end is taken from the germline J gene. The chain joins TRBV29-1 to TRBJ1-1; a weak D match, TRBD1 (5 bases). The V gene lost 3 bases and the J gene lost 1 base, with 6 bases spanning the gap. The CDR3 is 12 amino acids. CDR1 and CDR2 (germline): SQVTM, ANQGSEA. CDR3 bases read: TGCAGCGTTGAGACAGCGAACACTGAA. Its translation is CSVETANTE. The entire CDR3 protein is CSVETANTEAFF.

The table lists this clone with many counts. The read ends 3 residues shy of where the CDR3 ends; the end is completed using the germline J gene. The V call is TRBV6-2 or TRBV6-3, the J call TRBJ2-7, with TRBD1 identical over 7 bases. V was pared by 2 bases and J by 5 bases, with 9 bases of the junction left unmatched. This CDR3 region has 15 residues. Germline values: CDR1 MNHEY, CDR2 SVGEGT. CDR3 bases read: TGTGCCAGCAGTTACGAGGGGGCCGGGAAGAACGAG. Translation gives CASSYEGAGKNE. The entire CDR3 sequence reads CASSYEGAGKNEQYF.

This clone turned up a few times. CDR3 loop: CASSFDYTDPQHF. The part of the CDR3 DNA that was read is TGTGCCAGCAGCTTCGACTACACAGATCCC. V and J are TRBV7-2 and TRBJ1-5, with D uncertain. The missing CDR3 end, 3 residues past where the read stops, is filled in from the germline J gene. The CDR3 consists of 13 residues. The V gene's germline CDR1 is SGHTA and CDR2 FQGNSA.

This clone was observed a few times. Coverage ceases 3 residues before the CDR3 finishes, and the germline J gene fills in the end. The rearrangement links TRBV10-2 to TRBJ2-3; 13 bases map to TRBD2. The germline V gene encodes CDR1 WSHSY and CDR2 SAAADI. V shed 8 bases and J 4 bases; nucleotides not matched to a gene: 3. The CDR3 length is 14 residues. CDR3 sequence reads: CASVGLAGPDTQYF. Incomplete CDR3 DNA: TGCGCCAGCGTGGGACTAGCGGGACCAGATACG.

The sample holds a few counts of this clone. The CDR3 is cut off 3 residues early in the read; its end comes from the germline J gene. The chain employs TRBV2 and TRBJ1-6, with D perhaps matching TRBD1 (5 bases). Trimming took off 6 bases at V and 8 bases at J, with 11 bases between the two ends. CDR1 SNHLY and CDR2 FYNNEI come from the germline V gene. The CDR3 runs to 13 residues. CDR3 sequence reads: CASRASRDSPLHF. CDR3 bases read: TGTGCCAGCAGAGCAAGCAGGGATTCACCC.

This clone was seen more than once but under ten times. The part of the CDR3 DNA that was read is TGTGCCAGCAGTTCGGGACTAGCGGGAGTAAACGAC. This sequence encodes CASSSGLAGVND. The full CDR3 protein is CASSSGLAGVNDYTF. V gene TRBV6-2 or TRBV6-3 combines with J gene TRBJ1-2; D possibly corresponds to TRBD1 (5 bases). The DNA ends 3 residues before the CDR3 does, and the rest of the CDR3 is filled in from the germline J gene. There are 15 residues in the CDR3. The germline CDR1 and CDR2 sequences are MNHEY and SVGEGT.

There are many counts of this clone. The read stops 3 residues short of the end of the CDR3; the missing end is completed from the germline J gene. The gene calls are TRBV7-8 and TRBJ2-5, with D possibly TRBD1 on 6 matching bases. CDR1 SGHVS and CDR2 FQNEAQ come from the germline V gene. With 5 bases removed from V and 4 bases from J, the gap between germline ends came to 23 bases. This CDR3 comprises 17 residues. The CDR3 protein is CASSPRGGVTRIETQYF. CDR3 bases read: TGTGCCAGCAGCCCCCGAGGGGGAGTAACGAGGATAGAGACC.

In this sample, this clone turned up many times. The read ends 3 residues before the CDR3 terminus; that terminus is restored from the germline J gene. This sequence joins TRBV19 and TRBJ1-5, with D possibly matching TRBD1 (5 bases). CDR3 length: 14 amino acids. Trimming stripped 3 bases from V and 4 bases from J, with 10 bases between. The V gene's germline CDR1 is LNHDA and CDR2 SQIVND (reference sequence). CDR3 DNA (partial): TGTGCCAGTAGTATTACCCAGGGTAATCAGCCC. Its protein is CASSITQGNQP. The entire CDR3 is CASSITQGNQPQHF.

This clone was counted ten times or more. The read ends 3 residues early relative to the CDR3; the germline J gene fills the gap. The chain uses TRBV6-2 or TRBV6-3 and TRBJ1-1; maybe TRBD1 (6 bases). This CDR3 is 14 amino acids long. Trimming cost V 5 bases and J 5 bases, with 15 bases left between them. Germline values: CDR1 MNHEY, CDR2 SVGEGT. The part of the CDR3 DNA that was read is TGTGCCAGCAGTAGTCGAACAGGGATAACTGAA. Protein product: CASSSRTGITE. The entire CDR3 sequence reads CASSSRTGITEAFF.

In this sample, this clone turned up many times. The read comes to an end 3 residues before the CDR3 does, leaving the germline J gene to fill in the end. The chain recombines TRBV28 with TRBJ1-5, with 8 bases that match TRBD1. The CDR3 has 16 residues. V lost 2 bases, J lost 6 bases, and 9 bases stayed unmatched. Per the germline V gene, CDR1 is MDHEN and CDR2 is SYDVKM. The covered CDR3 bases are TGTGCCAGCAGTTTAGTAGACAGGGGTCGGGGTCAGCCC. It yields the protein CASSLVDRGRGQP. The complete CDR3 protein is CASSLVDRGRGQPQHF.

This clone has a count of ten or more. The CDR3 end falls 3 residues outside the read, so it is completed with the germline J gene. The chain joins TRBV20-1 to TRBJ2-5, with a weak D call TRBD1 (6 bases). Trimming stripped 6 bases from V and 1 base from J, with 9 bases between. CDR1 and CDR2 from the germline V gene are DFQATT and SNEGSKA (reference sequence). This CDR3 has 12 amino acids. The sequenced CDR3 bases are TGCAGTGCGTCGGACAGCCAAGAGACC. Its translation: CSASDSQET. The full CDR3 reads CSASDSQETQYF.

This clone was seen ten or more times. From the germline J gene comes the end of the CDR3, since the read stops 3 residues before it. V is TRBV5-5 and J is TRBJ1-1, with 8 bases that match TRBD1. Germline V gene lookup returns CDR1 SGHKS and CDR2 YYEKEE (reference sequence). The CDR3 consists of 14 residues. V shed 4 bases and J 4 bases; nucleotides not matched to a gene: 6. CDR3 bases read: TGTGCCAGCAGCGATCAGGGGGCTGGCACTGAA. It translates to CASSDQGAGTE. The entire CDR3 reads CASSDQGAGTEAFF.